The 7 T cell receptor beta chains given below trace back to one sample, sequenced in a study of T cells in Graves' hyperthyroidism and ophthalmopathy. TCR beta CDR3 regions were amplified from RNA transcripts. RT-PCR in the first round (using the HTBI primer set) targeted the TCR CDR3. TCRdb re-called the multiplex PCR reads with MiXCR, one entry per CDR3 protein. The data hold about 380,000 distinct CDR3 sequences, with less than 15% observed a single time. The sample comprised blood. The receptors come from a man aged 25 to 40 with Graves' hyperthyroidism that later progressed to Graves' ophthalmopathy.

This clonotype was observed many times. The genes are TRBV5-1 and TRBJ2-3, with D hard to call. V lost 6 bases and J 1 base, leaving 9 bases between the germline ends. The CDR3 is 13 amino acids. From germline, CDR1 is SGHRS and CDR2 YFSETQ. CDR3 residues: CASTGGGTDTQYF. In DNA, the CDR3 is TGCGCCAGCACCGGTGGGGGCACAGATACGCAGTATTTT. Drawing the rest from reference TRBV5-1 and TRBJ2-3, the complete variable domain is KAGVTQTPRYLIKTRGQQVTLSCSPISGHRSVSWYQQTPGQGLQFLFEYFSETQRNKGNFPGRFSGRQFSNSRSEMNVSTLELGDSALYLCASTGGGTDTQYFGPGTRLTVL.

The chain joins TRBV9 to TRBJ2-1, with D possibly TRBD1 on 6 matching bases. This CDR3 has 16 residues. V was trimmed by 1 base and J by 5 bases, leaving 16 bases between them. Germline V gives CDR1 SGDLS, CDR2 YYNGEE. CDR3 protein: CASSVRIGDKNNEQFF. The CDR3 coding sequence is TGTGCCAGCAGCGTAAGGATCGGGGACAAGAACAATGAGCAGTTCTTC.

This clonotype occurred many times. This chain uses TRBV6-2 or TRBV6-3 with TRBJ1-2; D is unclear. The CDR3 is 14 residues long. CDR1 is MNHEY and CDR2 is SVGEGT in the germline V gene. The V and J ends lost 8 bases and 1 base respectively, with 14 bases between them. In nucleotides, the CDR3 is TGTGCCAGCGCTGCTTCAAATTTTAACTATGGCTACACCTTC. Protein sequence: CASAASNFNYGYTF.

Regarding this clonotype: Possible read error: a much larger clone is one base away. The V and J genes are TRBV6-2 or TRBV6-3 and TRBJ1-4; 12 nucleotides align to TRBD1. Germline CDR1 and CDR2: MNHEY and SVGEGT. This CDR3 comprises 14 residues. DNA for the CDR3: TGTGCCAGCAGGGGGACAGGGGGCGATGAAAAACCGTTTTTT. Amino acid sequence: CASRGTGGDEKPFF.

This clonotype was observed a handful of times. DNA for the CDR3: TGTGCCAGCTCACCAGCCGGGACCTCCTACGAGCAGTACTTC. This codes for CASSPAGTSYEQYF. This chain links TRBV18 with TRBJ2-7; D may be TRBD1 or TRBD2 (5 bases each). There are 14 residues in the CDR3. CDR1 and CDR2 from the germline V gene are KGHSH and LQKENI. The germline V and J ends were trimmed by 2 bases and 0 bases, with 8 bases remaining between them.

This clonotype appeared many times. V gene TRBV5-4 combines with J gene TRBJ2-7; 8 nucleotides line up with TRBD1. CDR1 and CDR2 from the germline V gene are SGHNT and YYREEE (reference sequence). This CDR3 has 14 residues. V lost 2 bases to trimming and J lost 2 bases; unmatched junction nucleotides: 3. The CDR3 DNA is TGTGCCAGCAGCTTTCAGGGGGCAGCCTACGAGCAGTACTTC. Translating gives CASSFQGAAYEQYF.

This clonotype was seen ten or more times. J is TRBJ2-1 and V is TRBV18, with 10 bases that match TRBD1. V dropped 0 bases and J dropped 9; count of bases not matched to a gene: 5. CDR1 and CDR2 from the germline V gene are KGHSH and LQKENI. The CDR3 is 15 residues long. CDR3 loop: CASSPPDRGQREQFF. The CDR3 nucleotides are TGTGCCAGCTCACCACCTGACAGGGGGCAACGTGAGCAGTTCTTC.